The clone carrying this TCR beta chain occurred a few times. Its matching antigen is unknown. This sample was included in a study of T cell repertoires in cytomegalovirus infection. Study summary: Indicated by public TCR beta signatures were CMV infection and matching HLA type. Study findings and constraints: Clonotype analysis showed dominance of the ex vivo response by HLA-C-restricted CMV-specific TCR beta clonotypes. There were carriers of CMV plus the relevant HLA, and cumulative public TCR beta family frequency identified them.

TCRdb recomputed calls from the reads with MiXCR, one row per CDR3 protein. The sample includes 150,000 to 200,000 distinct CDR3 sequences, about a sixth of them seen just once. The sequencing input was CD8+ T cells from PBMCs. This TCR derives from a human donor in good health (CMV status not recorded). Some clones in this sample may be carry-over from other donors' samples.

Here the CDR3 reads CASSPSGRGGQDEQFF. The CDR3 DNA is TGTGCCAGCAGCCCATCTGGGCGGGGGGGCCAGGATGAGCAGTTCTTC. The genes are TRBV7-2 and TRBJ2-1; TRBD2 aligns across 9 bases. The junction had 13 bases not matched to a gene; V was cut back by 5 bases and J by 8 bases. The CDR3 runs 16 residues. Germline assignment: CDR1 SGHTA and CDR2 FQGNSA.